This entry concerns a single T cell receptor beta chain. The quantity of DNA used in unsorted PBMC replicate PCRs was approximately 300 ng, corresponding to 25,000 to 35,000 T cell genomes. Original analysis: There were no quality scores in the junction-only immunoSEQ sequences, so filtering differed. Repertoires were generated with immunoSEQ multiplex PCR, while TCRdb's copy carries only in-frame clones and drops some. V and J calls and clone size come straight from that table; D and trimming were deduced from the DNA. Of about 510,000 clones listed, about four fifths are singletons. This entry belongs to a study of shared clonotypes between healthy human individuals. Material: PBMCs. The sequence came from a woman between 35 and 50 years old in good health. Some clones in this sample may be carry-over from other donors' samples.

CDR3 nucleotide sequence: TGTGCCAGTAGTTGGACAGGGGCTACCAATGAGCAGTTCTTC. This codes for CASSWTGATNEQFF. The chain carries TRBV19 and TRBJ2-1, with 9 bases that match TRBD1. This CDR3 has 14 residues. Trimming removed 5 bases from V and 6 bases from J; junction bases left unmatched: 5. Germline CDR1 is LNHDA and CDR2 is SQIVND (reference sequence).